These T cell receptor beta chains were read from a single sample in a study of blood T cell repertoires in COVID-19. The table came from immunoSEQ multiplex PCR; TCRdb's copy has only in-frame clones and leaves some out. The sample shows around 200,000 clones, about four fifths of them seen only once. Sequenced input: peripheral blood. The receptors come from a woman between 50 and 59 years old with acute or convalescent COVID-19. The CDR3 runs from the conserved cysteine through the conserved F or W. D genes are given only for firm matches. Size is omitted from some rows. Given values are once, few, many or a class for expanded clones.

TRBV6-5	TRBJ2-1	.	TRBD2	TGTGCCAGCAGGTCCGGGACTAGCGGTAATCAGTTCTTC	CASRSGTSGNQFF
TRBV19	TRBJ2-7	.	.	TGTGCCAGTAGATTGAGGAGCTCCTACGAGCAGTACTTC	CASRLRSSYEQYF
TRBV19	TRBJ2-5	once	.	TGTGCCAGTAGTATTGGTGGGAGAGGAGAGACCCAGTACTTC	CASSIGGRGETQYF
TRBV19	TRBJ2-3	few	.	TGTGCCAGTAGTACTTGGACTGCCACAGATACGCAGTATTTT	CASSTWTATDTQYF
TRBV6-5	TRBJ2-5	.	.	TGTGCCAGCAGTTCCGGACACCTCACAGAGACCCAGTACTTC	CASSSGHLTETQYF
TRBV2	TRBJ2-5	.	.	TGTGCCAGCAGTGTACGAGGTGCGGGGACCCAGTACTTC	CASSVRGAGTQYF
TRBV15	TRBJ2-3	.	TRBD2	TGTGCCACCAGCAGTAGCGGGGGGAACCCCTTCGTGCACACAGATACGCAGTATTTT	CATSSSGGNPFVHTDTQYF
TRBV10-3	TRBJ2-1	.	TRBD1	TGTGCCATCAGACTCCAGGGGGCTTCGAACAATGAGCAGTTCTTC	CAIRLQGASNNEQFF
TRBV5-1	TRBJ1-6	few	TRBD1	TGCGCCAGCAGTCCGAATAACAGGGGAGTTTCACCCCTCCACTTT	CASSPNNRGVSPLHF
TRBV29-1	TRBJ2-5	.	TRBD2	TGCAGCGTTGCTGGCAGCGGGAGGGAAGAGACCCAGTACTTC	CSVAGSGREETQYF
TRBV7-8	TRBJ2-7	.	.	TGTGCCAGCAGCTCGGGACAGCTAGCGGGCCGCTCCTACGAGCAGTACTTC	CASSSGQLAGRSYEQYF
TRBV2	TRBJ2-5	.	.	TGTGCCAGCAGTGTGGTCAGGGGAGTGGAGACCCAGTACTTC	CASSVVRGVETQYF
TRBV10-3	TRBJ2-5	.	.	TGTGCCATCAGTGAGTCCACAGAAGAGACCCAGTACTTC	CAISESTEETQYF
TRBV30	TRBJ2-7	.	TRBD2	TGTGCCTGGAGTGTAGGGCTAGCGGCAACCTACGAGCAGTACTTC	CAWSVGLAATYEQYF
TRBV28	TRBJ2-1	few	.	TGTGCCAGCAGATCCTCGACAGGACACAATGAGCAGTTCTTC	CASRSSTGHNEQFF
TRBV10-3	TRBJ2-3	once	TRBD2	TGTGCCATCAGTGCTCTGGGCGGGAGTTCGACAGATACGCAGTATTTT	CAISALGGSSTDTQYF
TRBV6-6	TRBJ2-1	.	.	TGTGCCAGCAGTTACAGAGGGAGTACTTCCTACAATGAGCAGTTCTTC	CASSYRGSTSYNEQFF
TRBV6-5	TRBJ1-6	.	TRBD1	TGTGCCAGCGGCTCCGGGACAGGGATGGCACCCCTCCACTTT	CASGSGTGMAPLHF
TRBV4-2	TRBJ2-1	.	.	TGTGCCAGCAGCCAAGACCCCTTGGGGGGTGAGCAGTTCTTC	CASSQDPLGGEQFF
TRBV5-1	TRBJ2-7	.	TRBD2	TGCGCCAGCACGCTAGCGGGAGGGCCATTTCACGAGCAGTACTTC	CASTLAGGPFHEQYF
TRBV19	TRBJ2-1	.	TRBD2	TGTGCCAGTACGAGCGGGGACTACTACAATGAGCAGTTCTTC	CASTSGDYYNEQFF
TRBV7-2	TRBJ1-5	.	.	TGTGCCAGCAGCTTAGAGAGGAACGATCAGCCCCAGCATTTT	CASSLERNDQPQHF
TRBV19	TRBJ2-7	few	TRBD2	TGTGCCAGTAGTATCCCGACTAGCGGAGCCTACGAGCAGTACTTC	CASSIPTSGAYEQYF
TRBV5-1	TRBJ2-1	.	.	TGCGCCAGCAGCCAATACGGGTCCTACAATGAGCAGTTCTTC	CASSQYGSYNEQFF
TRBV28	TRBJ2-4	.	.	TGTGCCAGCAGTTTCGGGGGTAGCGAAAACATTCAGTACTTC	CASSFGGSENIQYF
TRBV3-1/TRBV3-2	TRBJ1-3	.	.	TGTGCCAGCAGCCAATGGGGTGCTACAGGGAACTCTGGAAACACCATATATTTT	CASSQWGATGNSGNTIYF
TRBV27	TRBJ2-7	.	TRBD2	TGTGCCAGCAGTTTATATGGGGTAGCGGGGGAGCAGTACTTC	CASSLYGVAGEQYF
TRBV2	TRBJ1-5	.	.	TGTGCCAGCAATGGCCAGGCACTCAATCAGCCCCAGCATTTT	CASNGQALNQPQHF
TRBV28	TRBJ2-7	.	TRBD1	TGTGCCAGCAGTCCGGGACAGGACCCCTCTGAGCAGTACTTC	CASSPGQDPSEQYF
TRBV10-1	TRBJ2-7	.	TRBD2	TGCGCCAGCAGCCCCTCCTTAGCGGGAGGGAACGAGCAGTACTTC	CASSPSLAGGNEQYF
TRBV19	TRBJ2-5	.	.	TGTGCCAGTAGTATTATTGGTCAGCGGGAAGAGACCCAGTACTTC	CASSIIGQREETQYF
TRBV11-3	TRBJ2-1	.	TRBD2	TGTGCCAGCAGCACGGGACTAGCGGCTAACAATGAGCAGTTCTTC	CASSTGLAANNEQFF
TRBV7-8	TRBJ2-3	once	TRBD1	TGTGCCAGCAGCTCCACAGGGGAAACGCAGTATTTT	CASSSTGETQYF
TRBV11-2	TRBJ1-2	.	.	TGTGCCAGCAGCCCAACAGGGAACATAAACTATGGCTACACCTTC	CASSPTGNINYGYTF
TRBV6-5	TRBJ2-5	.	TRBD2	TGTGCCACCCTTAGCGGGGCCGGTGGGGAGACCCAGTACTTC	CATLSGAGGETQYF
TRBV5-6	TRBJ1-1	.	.	TGTGCCAGCAGCCTCTTACTCAGGGGCAGAGCGAACACTGAAGCTTTCTTT	CASSLLLRGRANTEAFF
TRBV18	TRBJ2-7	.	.	TGTGCCACTGCGGAAGGGTTTAGCGACGAGCAGTACTTC	CATAEGFSDEQYF
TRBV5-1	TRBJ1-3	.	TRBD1	TGCGCCAGCAGTTACGAAACAGGGGAAGGAACTGGAAACACCATATATTTT	CASSYETGEGTGNTIYF
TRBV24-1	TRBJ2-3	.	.	TGTGCCACCAAGGGGCTAGGTGGAGATACGCAGTATTTT	CATKGLGGDTQYF
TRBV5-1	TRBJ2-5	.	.	TGCGCCAGCAGCTTGGGTGTCAGGGCAGGAGTAAAGACCCAGTACTTC	CASSLGVRAGVKTQYF
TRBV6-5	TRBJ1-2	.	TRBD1	TGTGCCAGCAGTTACACCGGGACAGTCTATGGCTACACCTTC	CASSYTGTVYGYTF
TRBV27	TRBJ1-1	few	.	TGTGCCAGCAGTTTTAAAGTTACGGAGTTCACTGAAGCTTTCTTT	CASSFKVTEFTEAFF